These 21 T cell receptor beta chains originate from one sample sequenced in a study of blood T cells in healthy people across ages. A second roughly 6 to 12 cycle PCR used barcoded and J-beta primers. TCRdb reprocessed the 5' RACE reads with MiXCR, giving one entry per CDR3 protein. Of about 1 million distinct CDR3 sequences listed, less than 50% are singletons. The sequenced material came from blood. The receptors stem from a woman aged 60-75 years in good health.

This sequence joins TRBV29-1 and TRBJ2-5; TRBD2 is a possible D gene (6 bases). CDR3 length: 14 amino acids. V lost 1 base and J 5 bases, leaving 14 bases between the germline ends. Germline V CDR1 and CDR2: SQVTM, ANQGSEA. In DNA, the CDR3 is TGCAGCGTTGAAGTAGGAGGGTCGGGGGAGACCCAGTACTTC. Protein product: CSVEVGGSGETQYF.

Details on this clonotype: A much larger clone differs from this one at a single base, so this may be a read error. J is TRBJ2-3 and V is TRBV7-9; the D is unclear. Germline V gene lookup returns CDR1 SEHNR and CDR2 FQNEAQ (reference sequence). The CDR3 extends over 12 amino acids. V shed 2 bases and J shed 4 bases, with 4 bases lying between them. CDR3 region: CASSLPSDTQYF. The DNA of the CDR3 is TGTGCCAGCAGCTTACCCTCAGATACGCAGTATTTT. The full variable domain, completed using reference TRBV7-9 and TRBJ2-3, is DTGVSQNPRHKITKRGQNVTFRCDPISEHNRLYWYRQTLGQGPEFLTYFQNEAQLEKSRLLSDRFSAERPKGSFSTLEIQRTEQGDSAMYLCASSLPSDTQYFGPGTRLTVL.

CDR3 sequence (DNA): TGTGCCAGCAGCGTAGGAGTCGGGACAGGGGGCATTTACAATGAGCAGTTCTTC. This gives the protein CASSVGVGTGGIYNEQFF. The chain links TRBV9 to TRBJ2-1, with TRBD1 matching over 12 bases. The CDR3 loop spans 18 amino acids. Per the germline V gene, CDR1 is SGDLS and CDR2 is YYNGEE. The V and J ends lost 0 bases and 4 bases, in that order; junction bases with no gene match: 8.

The chain combines TRBV7-8 with TRBJ1-5, with D hard to call. Per the germline V gene, CDR1 is SGHVS and CDR2 is FQNEAQ. This CDR3 contains 16 residues. Trimming pared 4 bases from V and 2 bases from J, leaving 15 bases between. The CDR3 reads CASSSIILMGNQPQHF. The CDR3 bases are TGTGCCAGCAGCTCTATCATTTTAATGGGCAATCAGCCCCAGCATTTT.

V is TRBV28 and J is TRBJ1-2, with TRBD1 identical over 7 bases. V was clipped by 5 bases and J by 6 bases; unmatched bases: 12. The CDR3 extends over 15 amino acids. CDR1 MDHEN and CDR2 SYDVKM come from the germline V gene. The CDR3 DNA reads as TGTGCCAGCAGTCCGCAATCTCCAGGGGGTAATGGCTACACCTTC. This translates into CASSPQSPGGNGYTF.

The table lists this clonotype with a few counts. The chain is built from TRBV24-1 and TRBJ2-1; D remains ambiguous. V was pared by 7 bases and J by 8 bases, with 11 bases between. In germline, CDR1 is KGHDR, CDR2 SFDVKD. The CDR3 runs 12 residues. The CDR3 loop is CATSDNSYEQFF. The CDR3, as DNA: TGTGCCACCAGCGACAATTCATATGAGCAGTTCTTC.

The J gene is TRBJ1-1, the V gene TRBV7-9; no reliable D call. The germline V gene has CDR1 SEHNR and CDR2 FQNEAQ (reference sequence). The CDR3 contains 13 residues. Trimming shortened V by 5 bases and J by 3 bases, and 10 bases separated the two germline ends. CDR3 amino acids: CASSPRRDTEAFF. CDR3 nucleotides: TGTGCCAGCAGCCCACGTCGGGACACTGAAGCTTTCTTT. Based on the CDR3 plus reference TRBV7-9 and TRBJ1-1, the full variable domain is DTGVSQNPRHKITKRGQNVTFRCDPISEHNRLYWYRQTLGQGPEFLTYFQNEAQLEKSRLLSDRFSAERPKGSFSTLEIQRTEQGDSAMYLCASSPRRDTEAFFGQGTRLTVV.

The chain couples TRBV6-6 to TRBJ2-4; 8 nucleotides agree with TRBD1. The J call could be wrong; TRBJ2-7 is a better fit for the DNA end. The CDR3 is 14 amino acids. Per germline, CDR1 MNHNY and CDR2 SVGAGI (reference sequence). CDR3 sequence reads: CASRHSRDRYEQYF. As DNA, the CDR3 is TGTGCCAGCAGACATTCCCGGGACAGGTACGAGCAGTACTTC.

The rearrangement links TRBV25-1 to TRBJ1-2, with D possibly matching TRBD1 (6 bases). The CDR3 consists of 14 residues. V was trimmed by 1 base and J by 8 bases, leaving 14 bases between them. Per germline, CDR1 MGHDK and CDR2 SYGVNS. CDR3 amino acids: CASSEWETGSGYTF. The CDR3, as DNA: TGTGCCAGCAGTGAATGGGAAACAGGGTCGGGCTACACCTTC.

This rearrangement joins TRBV7-2 to TRBJ2-3; the D is unclear. Trimming pared 5 bases from V and 9 bases from J, leaving 12 bases between. In germline, CDR1 is SGHTA, CDR2 FQGNSA. CDR3 length equals 12 residues. The CDR3 DNA sequence: TGTGCCAGCAGCCCGGTGGCTAGGACGCAGTATTTT. Its protein is CASSPVARTQYF.

This clonotype was seen a few times. The V gene is TRBV29-1, the J gene TRBJ2-1; D is uncertain. The germline V and J ends were trimmed by 3 bases and 7 bases, with 16 bases remaining between them. The germline V gene encodes CDR1 SQVTM and CDR2 ANQGSEA. CDR3 size: 14 residues. CDR3: CSVEVPNRINEQFF. DNA for the CDR3: TGCAGCGTTGAGGTTCCGAATAGAATAAATGAGCAGTTCTTC.

This clonotype was counted at least ten times. This chain uses TRBV29-1 with TRBJ1-2; 9 bases fit TRBD1. Germline assignment: CDR1 SQVTM and CDR2 ANQGSEA. The CDR3 runs 11 residues. V shed 7 bases, J shed 4 bases, and the junction held 1 base outside the gene matches. For the CDR3, the DNA is TGCAGCGCGGACAGGGGCTATGGCTACACCTTC. Protein: CSADRGYGYTF.

This chain joins TRBV3-1 and TRBJ1-5; D unresolved. V shed 1 base and J shed 4 bases, with 8 bases lying between them. The CDR3 is 14 residues long. CDR1 and CDR2 from the germline V gene are LGHDT and YNNKEL (reference sequence). The CDR3 loop is CASSQGKPNQPQHF. CDR3 coding DNA: TGTGCCAGCAGCCAAGGGAAACCTAATCAGCCCCAGCATTTT.

This clonotype was detected a few times. The chain's CDR3 is CSAKGLAGVIEQYF. The CDR3 DNA follows: TGCAGTGCCAAGGGACTAGCGGGAGTTATCGAGCAGTACTTC. The genes are TRBV20-1 and TRBJ2-5, with TRBD2 matching 14 bases. The DNA end lines up better with TRBJ2-7; the J call may be wrong. CDR1 is DFQATT and CDR2 is SNEGSKA in the germline V gene (reference sequence). The CDR3 covers 14 residues.

This clonotype has more than one count but fewer than ten. The chain couples TRBV21-1 to TRBJ2-5. Matching the DNA end better, TRBJ2-7 makes the J call doubtful. TRBV21-1 is listed as a pseudogene. CDR3 length equals 14 residues. The CDR3 region is CASSKANRNYEQYF. The DNA of the CDR3 is TGTGCCAGCAGCAAAGCAAACAGAAACTACGAGCAGTACTTC.

V gene TRBV19 combines with J gene TRBJ2-5, with a possible D match to TRBD1 (5 bases). V was clipped by 1 base and J by 4 bases, with 22 bases between them. The CDR3 runs 18 residues. Germline CDR1 reads LNHDA; CDR2 reads SQIVND (reference sequence). The CDR3 sequence: CASSIVFDSPTRAETQYF. The CDR3, as DNA: TGTGCCAGTAGTATAGTGTTCGACAGCCCTACCCGGGCAGAGACCCAGTACTTC.

The chain joins TRBV9 to TRBJ2-3, with D possibly being TRBD1 (6 bases). Germline CDR1 is SGDLS and CDR2 is YYNGEE. The CDR3 totals 16 residues. V gave up 3 bases and J gave up 0 bases, with 14 bases separating them. DNA of the CDR3: TGTGCCAGCAGCGGACTCAGGGGAGAGAGCACAGATACGCAGTATTTT. Residues: CASSGLRGESTDTQYF.

The chain uses TRBV28 and TRBJ2-2, with D perhaps given as TRBD1 or TRBD2 (6 bases each). The CDR3 consists of 10 residues. Germline CDR1 MDHEN, CDR2 SYDVKM. Trimming removed 6 bases from V and 14 bases from J, with 10 bases in between. CDR3 residues: CASSSGALFF. DNA for the CDR3: TGTGCCAGCAGCTCGGGGGCCCTGTTTTTT.

This clonotype was seen a few times. J is TRBJ2-7 and V is TRBV20-1; 7 nucleotides match TRBD1. The CDR3 extends over 13 amino acids. Germline V gives CDR1 DFQATT, CDR2 SNEGSKA (reference sequence). J was trimmed by 2 bases and V by 6 bases; bases with no gene match: 7. CDR3 loop: CSAYRQGTYEQYF. The CDR3 nucleotides read TGCAGTGCCTACCGACAGGGAACCTACGAGCAGTACTTC.

The chain carries TRBV24-1 and TRBJ2-1; D is unclear. V shed 5 bases and J shed 6 bases, with 10 bases lying between them. The CDR3 consists of 13 residues. CDR1 and CDR2 from the germline V gene are KGHDR and SFDVKD. This CDR3 reads CATSGPKGNEQFF. CDR3 coding DNA: TGTGCCACCAGTGGTCCCAAGGGCAATGAGCAGTTCTTC.

The rearrangement uses TRBV30 and TRBJ1-1; tentatively, D is TRBD1 (6 bases). The ends were cut back, 7 bases at V and 1 base at J, with 13 bases in the middle. The CDR3 spans 13 residues. Looked up from germline, CDR1 is GTSNPN and CDR2 is SVGIG (reference sequence). The CDR3 nucleotides read TGTGCCTCACGGACAGACACGAACACTGAAGCTTTCTTT. Translating it yields CASRTDTNTEAFF.